The clone carrying this TCR beta chain occurred once. How the authors handled the data: Nucleated cell number was recorded as an estimate derived from reference gene primer amplification. TCRdb's table, derived via immunoSEQ multiplex PCR, lists solely in-frame clones and lacks some. V, J and clone size reflect that table, while D and trimming were determined from the DNA. Of about 240,000 clones listed, around three quarters were seen once; the top ten hold about 3.5%. This entry comes from a study of blood T cell repertoires in COVID-19. Study-level background: The origin of the acute and convalescent COVID-19 samples was the United States, Italy and Spain. The analysed material was cDNA or gDNA that came from T cells, B-cell-depleted T cells, or PBMCs.

Sequencing input: peripheral blood. The origin of this receptor is a woman aged 80 or over with acute or convalescent COVID-19.

CDR3 in DNA: TGTGCCAGCAGCTGGACGGGACACGCAAACTATGGCTACACCTTC. Translated: CASSWTGHANYGYTF. This chain links TRBV7-2 with TRBJ1-2, with D maybe TRBD1 (6 bases). V shed 4 bases and J shed 2 bases, with 14 bases lying between them. This CDR3 has 15 residues. CDR1 and CDR2 from the germline V gene are SGHTA and FQGNSA. The variable domain in full, with the rest retrieved from reference TRBV7-2 and TRBJ1-2, is GAGVSQSPSNKVTEKGKDVELRCDPISGHTALYWYRQSLGQGLEFLIYFQGNSAPDKSGLPSDRFSAERTGGSVSTLTIQRTQQEDSAVYLCASSWTGHANYGYTFGSGTRLTVV.